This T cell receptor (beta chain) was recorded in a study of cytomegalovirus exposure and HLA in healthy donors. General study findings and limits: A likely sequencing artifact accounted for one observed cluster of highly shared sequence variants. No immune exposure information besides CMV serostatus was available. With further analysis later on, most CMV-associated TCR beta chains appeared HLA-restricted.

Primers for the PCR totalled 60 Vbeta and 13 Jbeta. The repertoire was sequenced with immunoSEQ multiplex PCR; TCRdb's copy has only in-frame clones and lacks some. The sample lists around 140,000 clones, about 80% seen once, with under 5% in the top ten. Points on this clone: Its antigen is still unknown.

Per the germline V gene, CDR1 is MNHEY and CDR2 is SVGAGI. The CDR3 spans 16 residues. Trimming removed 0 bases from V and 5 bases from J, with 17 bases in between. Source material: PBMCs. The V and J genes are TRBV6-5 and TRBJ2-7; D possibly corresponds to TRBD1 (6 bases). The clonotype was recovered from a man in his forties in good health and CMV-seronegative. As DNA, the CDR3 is TGTGCCAGCAGTTACTCTACGGCCAGGGGAAGGGACGAGCAGTACTTC. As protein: CASSYSTARGRDEQYF.